The rows below give T cell receptor beta chains drawn from one sample of a study of blood T cell repertoires in COVID-19. Sequencing was performed with immunoSEQ multiplex PCR; in TCRdb, only in-frame clones are kept and a portion is missing. The sample contains 100,000 or so clones, over 80% of which appear only once. The specimen sequenced was peripheral blood. These receptors were taken from a man older than 75 with acute or convalescent COVID-19. Both conserved end residues are part of each CDR3. D genes are given only for firm matches. Clone size, where shown, is once, few, many, or a class for clones that have expanded.

j_call,clone_size,d_call,v_call,cdr3_aa,cdr3_nt
TRBJ1-1,once,TRBD1,TRBV6-5,CASGQELLNTEAFF,TGTGCCAGCGGACAGGAACTATTGAACACTGAAGCTTTCTTT
TRBJ2-6,NA,NA,TRBV5-4,CASSLPPGGANVLTF,TGTGCCAGCAGCCTCCCGCCGGGTGGGGCCAACGTCCTGACTTTC
TRBJ1-1,NA,NA,TRBV5-4,CASSLGAEYTEAFF,TGTGCCAGCAGCTTAGGGGCAGAGTACACTGAAGCTTTCTTT
TRBJ2-3,NA,TRBD1,TRBV5-1,CASSPGTGADTQYF,TGCGCCAGCAGCCCCGGGACAGGGGCAGATACGCAGTATTTT
TRBJ1-3,few,NA,TRBV30,CAWQSGNTIYF,TGTGCCTGGCAATCTGGAAACACCATATATTTT
TRBJ2-3,NA,TRBD1,TRBV24-1,CATSDFTRQGAHTQYF,TGTGCCACCAGTGATTTTACTAGACAGGGTGCCCATACGCAGTATTTT
TRBJ2-1,once,NA,TRBV28,CASSLTLAADSGEQFF,TGTGCCAGCAGTCTCACCTTAGCCGCCGATTCGGGTGAGCAGTTCTTC
TRBJ1-2,NA,TRBD1,TRBV4-3,CASSQTQGLTNYGYTF,TGCGCCAGCAGCCAGACACAGGGGTTAACTAACTATGGCTACACCTTC
TRBJ1-1,NA,NA,TRBV7-2,CASSLGQNTEAFF,TGTGCCAGCAGCCTAGGACAGAACACTGAAGCTTTCTTT
TRBJ2-2,NA,TRBD2,TRBV15,CATTSGSTGELFF,TGTGCCACCACTAGCGGGAGCACCGGGGAGCTGTTTTTT
TRBJ2-4,NA,NA,TRBV3-1/TRBV3-2,CASSPIGQGNIQYF,TGTGCCAGCAGCCCTATTGGGCAGGGGAACATTCAGTACTTC
TRBJ1-5,NA,NA,TRBV5-1,CASSLGQANSNQPQHF,TGCGCCAGCAGCTTGGGACAGGCCAATAGCAATCAGCCCCAGCATTTT
TRBJ1-3,few,NA,TRBV7-8,CASSLRDIISGNTIYF,TGTGCCAGCAGCTTGAGAGACATTATCTCTGGAAACACCATATATTTT
TRBJ2-2,once,NA,TRBV5-1,CASSLMQGEAGELFF,TGCGCCAGCAGCTTGATGCAGGGCGAAGCCGGGGAGCTGTTTTTT
TRBJ2-5,NA,TRBD2,TRBV27,CASSGPSGSRETQYF,TGTGCCAGCAGTGGCCCTAGCGGAAGTAGGGAGACCCAGTACTTC
TRBJ2-1,once,TRBD2,TRBV25-1,CASSDRTSNYNEQFF,TGTGCCAGCAGTGATCGGACTAGCAACTACAATGAGCAGTTCTTC
TRBJ2-7,once,TRBD1,TRBV6-5,CASRPGQGGSSEQYF,TGTGCCAGCAGACCGGGACAGGGGGGTTCCAGCGAGCAGTACTTC
TRBJ1-6,NA,NA,TRBV9,CASSPEYSPLHF,TGTGCCAGCAGCCCCGAGTATTCACCCCTCCACTTT
TRBJ2-1,NA,NA,TRBV9,CASSAVSYNEQFF,TGTGCCAGCAGCGCCGTTTCTTACAATGAGCAGTTCTTC
TRBJ1-2,NA,NA,TRBV4-1,CASSPRQLYGYTF,TGCGCCAGCAGCCCGCGACAGCTCTATGGCTACACCTTC
TRBJ1-2,NA,NA,TRBV24-1,CATSEGARWGYTF,TGTGCCACCAGTGAGGGGGCGCGTTGGGGCTACACCTTC
TRBJ2-7,NA,TRBD2,TRBV4-3,CASSQGAGGSYEQYF,TGCGCCAGCAGCCAAGGGGCGGGGGGGTCCTACGAGCAGTACTTC
TRBJ2-2,NA,NA,TRBV7-2,CASSHYSGELFF,TGTGCCAGCAGTCACTATTCCGGGGAGCTGTTTTTT
TRBJ2-7,NA,NA,TRBV24-1,CATSDYSYEQYF,TGTGCCACCAGTGATTACAGCTACGAGCAGTACTTC
TRBJ2-3,NA,NA,TRBV27,CASSLEGNVRNTQYF,TGTGCCAGCAGTTTAGAGGGAAACGTTAGAAATACGCAGTATTTT
TRBJ2-6,NA,NA,TRBV30,CALSGANVLTF,TGTGCCTTATCTGGGGCCAACGTCCTGACTTTC
TRBJ2-7,NA,NA,TRBV5-1,CASSLFGSPSYEQYF,TGCGCCAGCAGCTTGTTCGGGAGCCCATCCTACGAGCAGTACTTC
TRBJ2-5,NA,NA,TRBV13,CASSLGEEGEQETQYF,TGTGCCAGCAGCTTAGGCGAAGAGGGAGAGCAAGAGACCCAGTACTTC
TRBJ1-2,NA,TRBD1,TRBV3-1/TRBV3-2,CASSQRQGVGYGYTF,TGTGCCAGCAGCCAAAGACAGGGGGTTGGCTATGGCTACACCTTC
TRBJ1-1,NA,NA,TRBV12-3/TRBV12-4,CASSPIMNTEAFF,TGTGCCAGCAGTCCCATCATGAACACTGAAGCTTTCTTT
TRBJ1-5,NA,NA,TRBV24-1,CATSDRTKGVGNQPQHF,TGTGCCACCAGTGATCGGACCAAGGGGGTGGGCAATCAGCCCCAGCATTTT
TRBJ2-2,NA,TRBD1,TRBV5-1,CASSFKGADTGELFF,TGCGCCAGCAGCTTTAAGGGGGCGGACACCGGGGAGCTGTTTTTT
TRBJ2-1,NA,TRBD2,TRBV27,CASSSGLGREQFF,TGTGCCAGCAGTTCCGGACTAGGACGTGAGCAGTTCTTC
TRBJ2-1,NA,NA,TRBV19,CASSSAGLSNEQFF,TGTGCCAGTAGTTCGGCAGGGCTATCCAATGAGCAGTTCTTC
TRBJ2-7,NA,TRBD1,TRBV13,CASSLGGGQGREQYF,TGTGCCAGCAGCTTAGGCGGGGGACAGGGGAGAGAGCAGTACTTC
TRBJ1-1,NA,TRBD1,TRBV29-1,CSVGWDRKNTEAFF,TGCAGCGTGGGTTGGGACAGAAAGAACACTGAAGCTTTCTTT
TRBJ1-2,NA,NA,TRBV7-2,CASSLSPQVFNYGYTF,TGTGCCAGCAGCTTGAGCCCCCAGGTCTTTAACTATGGCTACACCTTC
TRBJ2-5,NA,NA,TRBV7-2,CASSLTTGFPRETQYF,TGTGCCAGCAGCTTGACCACAGGGTTCCCCCGAGAGACCCAGTACTTC
TRBJ2-7,NA,NA,TRBV11-3,CASSPIRSTVKRQTYEQYF,TGTGCCAGCAGCCCCATTCGGTCGACAGTTAAACGCCAAACCTACGAGCAGTACTTC
TRBJ1-1,once,NA,TRBV3-1/TRBV3-2,CASSATGTEAFF,TGTGCCAGCAGCGCAACAGGGACTGAAGCTTTCTTT
TRBJ2-7,NA,NA,TRBV9,CASSVGSAGPPYEQYF,TGTGCCAGCAGCGTAGGCTCGGCAGGGCCCCCCTACGAGCAGTACTTC
TRBJ2-7,many,NA,TRBV6-5,CASKGQAYEQYF,TGTGCCAGCAAAGGACAAGCCTACGAGCAGTACTTC
TRBJ2-2,NA,TRBD1,TRBV27,CASSPTGRLNTGELFF,TGTGCCAGCAGTCCGACAGGGAGATTGAACACCGGGGAGCTGTTTTTT
TRBJ2-6,NA,TRBD1,TRBV30,CACPGQVLLSGANVLTF,TGTGCCTGCCCGGGACAGGTGTTACTCTCTGGGGCCAACGTCCTGACTTTC
TRBJ2-7,NA,NA,TRBV5-1,CASSRFYGSYEQYF,TGCGCCAGCAGCCGCTTCTACGGCTCCTACGAGCAGTACTTC
TRBJ2-3,few,TRBD2,TRBV7-2,CASSLQGLAGVSDTQYF,TGTGCCAGCAGCTTACAGGGACTAGCGGGGGTCTCAGATACGCAGTATTTT
TRBJ1-1,once,NA,TRBV14,CASSPSGNTEAFF,TGTGCCAGCAGCCCTTCCGGGAATACTGAAGCTTTCTTT
TRBJ2-7,few,NA,TRBV4-1,CASSQEGEMAAYEQYF,TGCGCCAGCAGCCAAGAAGGGGAAATGGCCGCCTACGAGCAGTACTTC
TRBJ2-5,NA,TRBD2,TRBV14,CASSSTSTGFSGRGETQYF,TGTGCCAGCAGCTCCACCTCTACAGGGTTTAGCGGGAGAGGGGAGACCCAGTACTTC
TRBJ1-2,NA,NA,TRBV30,CASIRVFGYGYTF,TGTGCCTCCATCAGGGTTTTTGGCTATGGCTACACCTTC
TRBJ2-7,NA,TRBD2,TRBV11-2,CASSLVGLAGGEQYF,TGTGCCAGCAGCTTAGTAGGGCTAGCGGGAGGCGAGCAGTACTTC
TRBJ2-5,NA,NA,TRBV28,CASSFSSGGQETQYF,TGTGCCAGCAGTTTTTCGTCAGGAGGTCAAGAGACCCAGTACTTC
TRBJ2-5,few,NA,TRBV7-7,CASSLGPLSETQYF,TGTGCCAGCAGCTTAGGCCCGTTAAGCGAGACCCAGTACTTC